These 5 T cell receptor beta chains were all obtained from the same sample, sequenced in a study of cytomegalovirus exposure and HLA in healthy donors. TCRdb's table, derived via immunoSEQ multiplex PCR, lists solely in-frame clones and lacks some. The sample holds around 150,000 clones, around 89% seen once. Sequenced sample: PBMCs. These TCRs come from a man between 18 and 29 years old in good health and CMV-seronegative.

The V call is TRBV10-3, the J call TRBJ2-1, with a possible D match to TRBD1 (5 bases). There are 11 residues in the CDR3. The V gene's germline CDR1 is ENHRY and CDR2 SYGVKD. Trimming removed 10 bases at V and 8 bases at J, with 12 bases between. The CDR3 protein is CATQAVYEQFF. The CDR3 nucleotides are TGTGCCACACAGGCAGTATATGAGCAGTTCTTC.

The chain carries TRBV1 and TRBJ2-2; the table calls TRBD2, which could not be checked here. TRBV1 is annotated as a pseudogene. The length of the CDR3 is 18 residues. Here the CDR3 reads CTSSQDRLGGPETGELFF. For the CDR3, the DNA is TGCACCAGCAGCCAAGATAGACTAGGAGGGCCGGAGACCGGGGAGCTGTTTTTT.

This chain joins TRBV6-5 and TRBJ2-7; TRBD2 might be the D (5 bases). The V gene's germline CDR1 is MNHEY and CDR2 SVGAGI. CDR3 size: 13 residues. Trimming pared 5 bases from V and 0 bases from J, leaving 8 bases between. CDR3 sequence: CASSRAASYEQYF. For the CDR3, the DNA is TGTGCCAGCAGTAGAGCGGCCTCCTACGAGCAGTACTTC.

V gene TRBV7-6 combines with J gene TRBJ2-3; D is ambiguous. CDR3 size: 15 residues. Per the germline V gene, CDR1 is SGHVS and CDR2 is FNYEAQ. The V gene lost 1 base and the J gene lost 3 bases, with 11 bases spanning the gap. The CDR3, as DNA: TGTGCCAGCAGCTTAGAGTCAGATTGGACAGATACGCAGTATTTT. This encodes CASSLESDWTDTQYF. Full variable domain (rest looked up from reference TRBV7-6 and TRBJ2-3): GAGVSQSPRYKVTKRGQDVALRCDPISGHVSLYWYRQALGQGPEFLTYFNYEAQQDKSGLPNDRFSAERPEGSISTLTIQRTEQRDSAMYRCASSLESDWTDTQYFGPGTRLTVL.

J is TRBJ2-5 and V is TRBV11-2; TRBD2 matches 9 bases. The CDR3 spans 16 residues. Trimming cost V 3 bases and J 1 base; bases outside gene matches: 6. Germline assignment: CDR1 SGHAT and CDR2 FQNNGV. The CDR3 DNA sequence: TGTGCCAGCAGCTTCCTAGCGGGGAGTACCCAAGAGACCCAGTACTTC. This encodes CASSFLAGSTQETQYF.